This T cell receptor (beta chain) stems from a study of tissue T cells after allogeneic stem cell transplantation. In the case of this clone: Antigen unknown.

Study results and caveats: Within patients, tissue anatomy strongly shaped TCR repertoire composition. In patients and mice, blood and spleen missed much of tissue repertoire. Few T cell clones were shared across patients, but motif clusters showed tissue-specific shared signatures.

Germline CDR1 and CDR2: GTSNPN and SVGIG (reference sequence). This CDR3 is 14 amino acids long. V was trimmed by 6 bases and J by 4 bases, leaving 15 bases between them. TCRbeta CDR3 was sequenced at survey depth with template counts. Assay: immunoSEQ multiplex PCR; the TCRdb copy retains only in-frame clones and omits some. This sample has 10,000 or so clones, with approximately 59% found just once. The clonotype comes from a woman aged 18 to 55 with breast cancer. This chain connects TRBV30 to TRBJ1-4; D gene uncertain. Source: tissue from the ileum, taken at autopsy. The CDR3 DNA reads TGTGCCTGCCATAGGAACAGCGATAATGAAAAACTGTTTTTT. This encodes CACHRNSDNEKLFF.